This TCR beta chain was captured in a study of Tregs in tolerant kidney transplant recipients. Using immunoSEQ multiplex PCR, the repertoire was profiled, and TCRdb retains in-frame clones only, with some absent. Seen in this sample are roughly 48,000 clones; the ten most common clones hold around 0.88%. Concerning this clone: Its antigen is unidentified. The read ends 3 residues before the CDR3 terminus; that terminus is restored from the germline J gene.

Study-wide findings and caveats: Nucleotide sequences could not be compared across some patients' samples due to primer changes.

Germline V lookup: CDR1 KGHSH, CDR2 LQKENI. CDR3 length: 16 amino acids. V gave up 3 bases and J gave up 5 bases; unmatched junction bases: 7. The V call is TRBV18, the J call TRBJ2-3, with TRBD1 identical over 11 bases. The sequence came from a human donor who received a combined kidney and bone marrow transplant. Sequencing used CD4+ T cells from blood, obtained before the transplant. The CDR3 loop is CASSPGDRGRGDTQYF. Partial CDR3 DNA: TGTGCCAGCTCACCCGGGGACAGGGGGAGAGGAGATACG.